This is a list of T cell receptor beta chains from one sample in a study of blood T cell repertoires in COVID-19. Some clones are missing from TCRdb's copy, which holds only in-frame ones; the method was immunoSEQ multiplex PCR. In the table there are 300,000 or so clones, about 90% of which are singletons. Sequencing input: PBMCs or T cells enriched from blood (not recorded which). These TCRs come from a woman under 40 who had recovered from COVID-19. Both conserved end residues are part of each CDR3. The D gene is left open where the match is weak. Clone size, where shown, is once, few, many, or a class for clones that have expanded.

DNA: TGTGCCAGCGGGACAGAAAACTATGGCTACACCTTC; CDR3: CASGTENYGYTF; V: TRBV6-5; J: TRBJ1-2; size: once; D: TRBD1
DNA: TGTGCCAGCAGACGAGGGACAGGGAACGAAAAACTGTTTTTT; CDR3: CASRRGTGNEKLFF; V: TRBV6-6; J: TRBJ1-4; size: -; D: TRBD1
DNA: TGTGCCAGCACACCGGGGGGGCCCGGGGAGCTGTTTTTT; CDR3: CASTPGGPGELFF; V: TRBV12-3/TRBV12-4; J: TRBJ2-2; size: -; D: TRBD2
DNA: TGTGCCAGCAGTCCGCGACAGGCTAGGGTTGAAAATTCACCCCTCCACTTT; CDR3: CASSPRQARVENSPLHF; V: TRBV2; J: TRBJ1-6; size: -; D: -
DNA: TGTGCCAGCAGCACGGCAGGGGGTAGCACTGAAGCTTTCTTT; CDR3: CASSTAGGSTEAFF; V: TRBV27; J: TRBJ1-1; size: -; D: TRBD1
DNA: TGTGCCAGCAGCCAAGGAGGGTCTCATGAAAAACTGTTTTTT; CDR3: CASSQGGSHEKLFF; V: TRBV14; J: TRBJ1-4; size: -; D: -
DNA: TGTGCCAGCAGCTCTCGACAGGATGGCTACACCTTC; CDR3: CASSSRQDGYTF; V: TRBV5-4; J: TRBJ1-2; size: once; D: -
DNA: TGTGCCAGCAGCCAAGCAGGTGCAGTTGCAACTAATGAAAAACTGTTTTTT; CDR3: CASSQAGAVATNEKLFF; V: TRBV4-2; J: TRBJ1-4; size: -; D: -
DNA: TGTGCCAGCAGCGTTGGCAGCGATAGCTCCTACGAGCAGTACTTC; CDR3: CASSVGSDSSYEQYF; V: TRBV9; J: TRBJ2-7; size: once; D: -
DNA: TGTGCCAGCAGTGAAGGACAGGGGAATTCACCCCTCCACTTT; CDR3: CASSEGQGNSPLHF; V: TRBV2; J: TRBJ1-6; size: once; D: TRBD1
DNA: TGTGCCAGCACCCCCGGGGACTACCGCTATGGCTACACCTTC; CDR3: CASTPGDYRYGYTF; V: TRBV21-1; J: TRBJ1-2; size: -; D: -
DNA: TGTGCCAGCAGTTTTTCGGTTGGGCAGGGCCTCGATGGCTACACCTTC; CDR3: CASSFSVGQGLDGYTF; V: TRBV27; J: TRBJ1-2; size: -; D: -
DNA: TGTGCCAGTAGTATCTCTAATGGGCCCACGCATCAGCCCCAGCATTTT; CDR3: CASSISNGPTHQPQHF; V: TRBV19; J: TRBJ1-5; size: -; D: -
DNA: TGCGCCAGCAGCCCCCGACAGGGGGCCCTCTATGGCTACACCTTC; CDR3: CASSPRQGALYGYTF; V: TRBV5-1; J: TRBJ1-2; size: -; D: TRBD1
DNA: TGTGCCAGCAGCTCGGGACACCTCGTGTCAGATACGCAGTATTTT; CDR3: CASSSGHLVSDTQYF; V: TRBV7-3; J: TRBJ2-3; size: -; D: -
DNA: TGCAGCGCGAAGACAGGGACGGGCAATCAGCCCCAGCATTTT; CDR3: CSAKTGTGNQPQHF; V: TRBV29-1; J: TRBJ1-5; size: -; D: TRBD1
DNA: TGTGCCAGCAAGCCTCGGGGGGTCTCCACCTACGAGCAGTACTTC; CDR3: CASKPRGVSTYEQYF; V: TRBV2; J: TRBJ2-7; size: -; D: TRBD2
DNA: TGTGCCAGCAGCCTCGGACAGGTCTCCTACGAGCAGTACTTC; CDR3: CASSLGQVSYEQYF; V: TRBV5-5; J: TRBJ2-7; size: -; D: TRBD1
DNA: TGTGCCAGTAGTATGGCGGCCAACACTGAAGCTTTCTTT; CDR3: CASSMAANTEAFF; V: TRBV19; J: TRBJ1-1; size: -; D: -
DNA: TGTGCCAGTAGCCGGACTGTCGGGGAGCTGTTTTTT; CDR3: CASSRTVGELFF; V: TRBV19; J: TRBJ2-2; size: -; D: -
DNA: TGTGCCAGCAGCTTTCAGGGCGGCTATGGCTACACCTTC; CDR3: CASSFQGGYGYTF; V: TRBV7-2; J: TRBJ1-2; size: -; D: -
DNA: TGTGCCAGCACCCTTGGCGGGAGTTCCTACAATGAGCAGTTCTTC; CDR3: CASTLGGSSYNEQFF; V: TRBV6-5; J: TRBJ2-1; size: -; D: TRBD2
DNA: TGTGCCAGCAGCGCGGGGGATACTAGCTGGGAGACCCAGTACTTC; CDR3: CASSAGDTSWETQYF; V: TRBV9; J: TRBJ2-5; size: -; D: -
DNA: TGTGCCAGCAGTGAGGAGGGACAGGGGGAGTTCTTC; CDR3: CASSEEGQGEFF; V: TRBV6-1; J: TRBJ2-1; size: -; D: TRBD1